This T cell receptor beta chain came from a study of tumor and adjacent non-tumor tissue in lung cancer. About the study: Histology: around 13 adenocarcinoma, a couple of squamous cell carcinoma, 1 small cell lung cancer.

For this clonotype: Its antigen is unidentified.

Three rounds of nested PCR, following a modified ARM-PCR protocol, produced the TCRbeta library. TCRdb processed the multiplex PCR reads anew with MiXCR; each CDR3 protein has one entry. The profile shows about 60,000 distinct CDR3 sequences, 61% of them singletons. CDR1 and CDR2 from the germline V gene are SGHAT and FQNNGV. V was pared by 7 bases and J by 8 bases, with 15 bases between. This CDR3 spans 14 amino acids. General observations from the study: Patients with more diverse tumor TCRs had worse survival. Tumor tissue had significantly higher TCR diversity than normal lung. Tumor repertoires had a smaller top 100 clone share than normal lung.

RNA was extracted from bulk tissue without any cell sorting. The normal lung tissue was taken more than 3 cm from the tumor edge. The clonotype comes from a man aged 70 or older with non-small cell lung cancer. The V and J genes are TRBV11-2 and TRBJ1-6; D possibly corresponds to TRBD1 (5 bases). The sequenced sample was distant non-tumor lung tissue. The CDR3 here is CASTGADVHSPLHF. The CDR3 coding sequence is TGTGCCAGCACCGGGGCCGATGTCCATTCACCCCTCCACTTT.